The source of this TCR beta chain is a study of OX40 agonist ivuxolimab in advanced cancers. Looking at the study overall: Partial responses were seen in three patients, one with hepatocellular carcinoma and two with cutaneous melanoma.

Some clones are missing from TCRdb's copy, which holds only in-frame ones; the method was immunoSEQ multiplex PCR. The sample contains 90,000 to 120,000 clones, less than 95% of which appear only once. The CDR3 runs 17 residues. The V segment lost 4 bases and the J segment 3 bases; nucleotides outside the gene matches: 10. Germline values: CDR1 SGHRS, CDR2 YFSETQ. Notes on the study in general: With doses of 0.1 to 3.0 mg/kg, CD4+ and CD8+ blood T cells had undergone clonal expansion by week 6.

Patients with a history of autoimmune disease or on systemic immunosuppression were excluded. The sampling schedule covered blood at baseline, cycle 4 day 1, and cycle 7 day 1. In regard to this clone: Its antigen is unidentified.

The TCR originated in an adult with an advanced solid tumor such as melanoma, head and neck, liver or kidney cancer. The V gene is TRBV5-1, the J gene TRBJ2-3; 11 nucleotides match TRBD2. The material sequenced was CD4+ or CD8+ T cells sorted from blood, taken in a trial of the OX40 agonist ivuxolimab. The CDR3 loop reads CASSPVAGGPRTDTQYF. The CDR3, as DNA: TGCGCCAGCAGCCCGGTAGCGGGAGGGCCAAGAACAGATACGCAGTATTTT.